This T cell receptor beta chain is from a study of response to subunit inactivated influenza vaccine. A single record per CDR3 protein comes from TCRdb applying MiXCR to the RT-PCR reads. The sample carries about 500,000 distinct CDR3 sequences, 16% recorded once. In regard to this clonotype: Its antigen remains unknown.

Germline trimming cut 7 bases from V and 6 bases from J; bases unmatched to any gene: 13. The CDR3 is 16 amino acids. CDR1 and CDR2 from the germline V gene are MNHEY and SVGEGT. Overall study findings and caveats: There was a suggestion from the authors that each seasonal influenza vaccination recruits few new T cells.

This TCR came from a man aged 50-75 years who received an inactivated influenza vaccine. The V gene is TRBV6-2 or TRBV6-3, the J gene TRBJ1-1; 11 positions match TRBD1. Material: CD4+ T cells sorted from PBMCs, obtained less than 25 months after vaccination. This CDR3 is CASTTGTGGFWAEAFF. The DNA of the CDR3 is TGTGCCAGCACAACGGGGACAGGGGGTTTCTGGGCTGAAGCTTTCTTT.